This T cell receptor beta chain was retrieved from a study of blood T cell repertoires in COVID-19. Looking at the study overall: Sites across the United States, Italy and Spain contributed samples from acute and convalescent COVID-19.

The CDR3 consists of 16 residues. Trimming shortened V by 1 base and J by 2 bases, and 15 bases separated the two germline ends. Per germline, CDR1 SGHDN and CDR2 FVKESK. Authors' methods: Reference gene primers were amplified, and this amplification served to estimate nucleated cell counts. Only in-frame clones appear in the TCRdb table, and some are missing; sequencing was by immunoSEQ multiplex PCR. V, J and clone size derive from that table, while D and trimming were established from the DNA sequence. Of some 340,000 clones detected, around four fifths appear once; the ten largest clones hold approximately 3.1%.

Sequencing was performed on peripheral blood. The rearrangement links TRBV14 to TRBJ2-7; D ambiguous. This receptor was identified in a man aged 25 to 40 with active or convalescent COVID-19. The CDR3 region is CASSQVPGSSTYEQYF. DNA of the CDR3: TGTGCCAGCAGCCAAGTGCCAGGTTCGAGCACCTACGAGCAGTACTTC.